A single sample gave rise to the 15 T cell receptor beta chains below, sequenced in a study of blood T cell repertoires in COVID-19. Measured with immunoSEQ multiplex PCR; TCRdb has only the in-frame clones, and not every one. The table lists about 410,000 clones, under 90% of them singletons. Sequenced material: PBMCs or T cells enriched from blood (not recorded which). The receptors come from a woman between 25 and 40 years old who had recovered from COVID-19.

The chain carries TRBV19 and TRBJ2-3; 8 positions agree with TRBD2. There are 15 residues in the CDR3. From germline, CDR1 is LNHDA and CDR2 SQIVND (reference sequence). The V segment lost 3 bases and the J segment 2 bases; nucleotides outside the gene matches: 4. DNA of the CDR3: TGTGCCAGTAGTATCGGGGGGGGTTTCACAGATACGCAGTATTTT. Its protein is CASSIGGGFTDTQYF.

The V and J genes are TRBV2 and TRBJ1-2; D unresolved. With 3 bases removed from V and 4 bases from J, the gap between germline ends came to 9 bases. This CDR3 region has 13 residues. CDR1 is SNHLY, CDR2 FYNNEI, per germline. The CDR3 coding sequence is TGTGCCAGCAGTGAGATATGGCTCTATGGCTACACCTTC. Amino acid sequence: CASSEIWLYGYTF.

The chain employs TRBV5-1 and TRBJ1-1; no definite D call. V lost 0 bases and J 4 bases, leaving 10 bases between the germline ends. CDR3 length: 14 amino acids. Germline CDR1 reads SGHRS; CDR2 reads YFSETQ. This CDR3 is CASSLERDFTEAFF. The CDR3 region has the DNA TGCGCCAGCAGCTTGGAGCGGGATTTCACTGAAGCTTTCTTT.

The chain combines TRBV5-1 with TRBJ1-4; D not resolved. The CDR3 length is 15 residues. Trimming took 1 base from V and 3 from J, leaving 10 bases between them. Germline CDR1 SGHRS, CDR2 YFSETQ. The CDR3 DNA reads as TGCGCCAGCAGCTTGCCGACGGAGCCTAATGAAAAACTGTTTTTT. It is translated as CASSLPTEPNEKLFF.

J is TRBJ1-5 and V is TRBV4-1, with 9 bases identical to TRBD1. The CDR3 is 16 amino acids. Per the germline V gene, CDR1 is MGHRA and CDR2 is YSYEKL. Trimming at V came to 4 bases and at J to 6 bases, leaving 10 bases not matched to a gene. The CDR3 bases are TGCGCCAGCAGCCGCTCCGGGACAGGGCTTGGTCAGCCCCAGCATTTT. Protein: CASSRSGTGLGQPQHF.

Turning to this clone: This may be a read error, as it is one base from a much larger clone. This rearrangement joins TRBV13 to TRBJ1-1; no clear D. V lost 3 bases to trimming and J lost 1 base, with 3 bases between them. The CDR3 contains 12 residues. Germline V gene data show CDR1 as PRHDT and CDR2 as FYEKMQ (reference sequence). The chain's CDR3 is CASSFGNTEAFF. In DNA, the CDR3 is TGTGCCAGCAGCTTCGGGAACACTGAAGCTTTCTTT.

The chain carries TRBV19 and TRBJ1-1; 9 bases are shared with TRBD1. This CDR3 comprises 17 residues. The germline V gene encodes CDR1 LNHDA and CDR2 SQIVND (reference sequence). V dropped 5 bases and J dropped 0; count of bases not matched to a gene: 10. CDR3 in amino acids: CASSFLTGGDMNTEAFF. As DNA, the CDR3 is TGTGCCAGTAGTTTCCTGACAGGGGGAGATATGAACACTGAAGCTTTCTTT.

This chain connects TRBV3-1 (or the pseudogene TRBV3-2) to TRBJ1-1, with D possibly TRBD1 on 6 matching bases. Germline V gene sequence: CDR1 LGHDT, CDR2 YNNKEL (reference sequence). Trimming removed 0 bases at V and 3 bases at J, with 8 bases between. This CDR3 has 14 residues. The CDR3 bases are TGTGCCAGCAGCCAAGAAGGGGGATACACTGAAGCTTTCTTT. The encoded protein is CASSQEGGYTEAFF.

This chain links TRBV7-6 with TRBJ2-3, with 12 bases lining up with TRBD2. V shed 5 bases, J shed 5 bases, and the junction held 5 bases outside the gene matches. Germline V gives CDR1 SGHVS, CDR2 FNYEAQ. This CDR3 contains 15 residues. CDR3 in amino acids: CASSQGLAGGDTQYF. The CDR3 nucleotides are TGTGCCAGCAGCCAGGGACTAGCGGGTGGAGATACGCAGTATTTT.

The chain joins TRBV7-3 to TRBJ2-1, with a weak D call TRBD1 (6 bases). The CDR3 runs to 12 residues. Trimming removed 4 bases at V and 9 bases at J, with 10 bases between. CDR1 is SGHTA, CDR2 FQGTGA, per germline. The CDR3 is CASSSRGTEQFF. Written as DNA, the CDR3 is TGTGCCAGCAGCTCCAGGGGTACTGAGCAGTTCTTC.

This chain uses TRBV7-3 with TRBJ2-1; 14 bases map to TRBD2. V lost 1 base to trimming and J lost 9 bases; unmatched junction nucleotides: 2. CDR3 length equals 15 residues. CDR1 and CDR2 (germline): SGHTA, FQGTGA. CDR3 sequence reads: CASSLIGTSGGEQFF. In nucleotides, the CDR3 is TGTGCCAGCAGCTTAATCGGGACTAGCGGGGGTGAGCAGTTCTTC.

V is TRBV5-6 and J is TRBJ2-7; D unresolved. Trimming took off 2 bases at V and 0 bases at J, with 6 bases between the two ends. In germline, CDR1 is SGHDT, CDR2 YYEEEE. The CDR3 length is 13 residues. CDR3 protein: CASSFPLSYEQYF. CDR3 DNA: TGTGCCAGCAGCTTCCCCCTCTCCTACGAGCAGTACTTC.

The rearrangement joins TRBV19 to TRBJ2-7; possible D gene TRBD1, 5 bases. CDR3 length: 18 amino acids. Trimming stripped 3 bases from V and 3 bases from J, with 24 bases between. Per germline, CDR1 LNHDA and CDR2 SQIVND (reference sequence). In DNA form, the CDR3 reads TGTGCCAGTAGTATGGTGTTGGATGGGGCAGGAGAACACTACGAGCAGTACTTC. Translation gives CASSMVLDGAGEHYEQYF.

The CDR3 region has the DNA TGTGCCTGGACAGCTAGGGAGACCCAGTACTTC. It encodes CAWTARETQYF. This sequence joins TRBV30 and TRBJ2-5; no reliable D call. Between the trimmed V and J ends, which lost 4 bases and 5 bases, there was a span of 8 bases. CDR1 GTSNPN and CDR2 SVGIG come from the germline V gene (reference sequence). The CDR3 is 11 amino acids.

This rearrangement joins TRBV5-6 to TRBJ2-1; a weak D match, TRBD2 (5 bases). V was clipped by 1 base and J by 0 bases, with 11 bases between them. The germline gives CDR1 SGHDT, CDR2 YYEEEE. This CDR3 is built from 16 residues. The chain's CDR3 is CASSLYGLTSYNEQFF. Here the CDR3 DNA reads TGTGCCAGCAGCTTGTACGGACTCACCTCCTACAATGAGCAGTTCTTC.